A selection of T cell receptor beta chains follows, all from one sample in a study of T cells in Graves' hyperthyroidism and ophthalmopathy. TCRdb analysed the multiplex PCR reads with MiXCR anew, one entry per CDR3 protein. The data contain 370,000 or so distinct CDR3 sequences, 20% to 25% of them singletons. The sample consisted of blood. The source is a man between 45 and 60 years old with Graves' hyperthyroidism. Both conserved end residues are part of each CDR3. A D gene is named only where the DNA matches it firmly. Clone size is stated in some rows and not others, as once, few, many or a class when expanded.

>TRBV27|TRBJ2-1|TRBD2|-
CASSALAGGPNEQFF
TGTGCCAGCAGTGCACTAGCGGGAGGGCCTAATGAGCAGTTCTTC
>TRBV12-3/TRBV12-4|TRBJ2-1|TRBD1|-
CASSRRTGEYNEQFF
TGTGCCAGCAGCCGCCGGACAGGGGAGTACAATGAGCAGTTCTTC
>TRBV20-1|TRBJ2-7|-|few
CSARAVGGYYEQYF
TGCAGTGCTAGAGCGGTGGGAGGCTACTACGAGCAGTACTTC
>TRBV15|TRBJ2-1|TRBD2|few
CATSRISSGGNNEQFF
TGTGCCACCAGCAGAATCTCTAGCGGGGGGAACAATGAGCAGTTCTTC
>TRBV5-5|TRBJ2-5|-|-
CASSLRSAEETQYF
TGTGCCAGCAGCTTGCGGTCCGCGGAAGAGACCCAGTACTTC
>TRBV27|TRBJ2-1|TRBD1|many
CASSLSMRTGSSNEQFF
TGTGCCAGCAGTTTATCGATGCGGACAGGGTCGAGCAATGAGCAGTTCTTC
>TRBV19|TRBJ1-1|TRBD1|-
CASTQRQGNTEAFF
TGTGCCAGTACTCAGCGACAGGGGAACACTGAAGCTTTCTTT
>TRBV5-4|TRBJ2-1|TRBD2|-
CASSQKAGGGEQFF
TGTGCCAGCAGCCAGAAAGCGGGAGGGGGTGAGCAGTTCTTC
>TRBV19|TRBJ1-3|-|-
CASSPGWAAWGLSGNTIYF
TGTGCCAGTAGTCCCGGCTGGGCAGCATGGGGACTCTCTGGAAACACCATATATTTT
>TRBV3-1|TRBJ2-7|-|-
CASSRSGNYEQYF
TGTGCCAGCAGCCGCTCCGGAAACTACGAGCAGTACTTC
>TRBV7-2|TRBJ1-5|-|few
CASTQYGGNQPQHF
TGTGCCAGCACCCAATACGGGGGAAATCAGCCCCAGCATTTT
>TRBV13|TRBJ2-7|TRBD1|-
CASRRQGVHEQYF
TGTGCCAGCAGAAGACAGGGGGTCCACGAGCAGTACTTC
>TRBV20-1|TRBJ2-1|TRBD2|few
CSATTSGSGVLNNEQFF
TGCAGTGCCACGACTAGCGGGAGCGGGGTTCTAAACAATGAGCAGTTCTTC
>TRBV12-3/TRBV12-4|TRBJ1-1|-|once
CASSLRSEAFF
TGTGCCAGCAGTTTAAGGTCCGAAGCTTTCTTT
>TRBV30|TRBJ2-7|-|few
CAWRLTGTISYEQYF
TGTGCCTGGAGGTTGACAGGAACGATCTCCTACGAGCAGTACTTC
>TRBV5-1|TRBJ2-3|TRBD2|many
CASSHGTSGRFTDTQYF
TGCGCCAGCAGCCACGGGACTAGCGGGAGGTTCACAGATACGCAGTATTTT
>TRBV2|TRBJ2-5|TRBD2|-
CASRETSGGKETQYF
TGTGCCAGCAGAGAAACTAGCGGGGGCAAAGAGACCCAGTACTTC
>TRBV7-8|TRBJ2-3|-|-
CASSPLTTTSTDTQYF
TGTGCCAGCTCCCCTTTAACGACGACTAGCACAGATACGCAGTATTTT
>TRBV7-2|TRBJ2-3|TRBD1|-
CASSPPGQHTDMQYF
TGTGCCAGCAGCCCCCCGGGACAGCACACAGATATGCAGTATTTT
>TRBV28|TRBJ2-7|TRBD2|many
CASSLRPSGAYEQYF
TGTGCCAGCAGTTTAAGGCCTAGCGGGGCCTACGAGCAGTACTTC
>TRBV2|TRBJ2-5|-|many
CASSGAADATQYF
TGTGCCAGCAGTGGGGCCGCCGACGCGACCCAGTACTTC
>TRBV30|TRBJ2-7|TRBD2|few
CAWIPWGRAEQYF
TGTGCCTGGATTCCTTGGGGGAGGGCCGAGCAGTACTTC
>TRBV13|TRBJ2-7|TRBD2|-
CASSQRLATYEQHF
TGTGCCAGCAGCCAGCGACTAGCGACCTACGAGCAGCACTTC
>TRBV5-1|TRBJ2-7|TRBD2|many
CASSLGPTSGGAYEQYF
TGCGCCAGCAGCTTGGGACCTACTAGCGGAGGAGCCTACGAGCAGTACTTC
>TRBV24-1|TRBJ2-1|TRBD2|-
CATSGLAGGPSYNEQFF
TGTGCCACCAGTGGTCTAGCGGGAGGCCCCTCTTACAATGAGCAGTTCTTC
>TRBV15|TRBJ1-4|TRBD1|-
CATQGSDREKLFF
TGTGCCACACAAGGTTCGGACAGGGAAAAACTGTTTTTT
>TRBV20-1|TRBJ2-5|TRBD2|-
CSARVLAGRETQYF
TGCAGTGCTAGAGTACTAGCGGGAAGGGAGACCCAGTACTTC
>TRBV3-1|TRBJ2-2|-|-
CASRGTGEPFF
TGTGCCAGCAGAGGTACCGGGGAGCCGTTTTTT
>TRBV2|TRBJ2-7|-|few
CASSELEGGVRSYEQYF
TGTGCCAGCAGTGAACTTGAAGGCGGGGTCAGATCCTACGAGCAGTACTTC
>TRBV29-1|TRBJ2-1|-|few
CSVGLGGAYNEQFF
TGCAGCGTTGGGCTTGGAGGGGCGTACAATGAGCAGTTCTTC
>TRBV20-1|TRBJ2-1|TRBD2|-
CSARGGDTSSYNEQLF
TGCAGTGCTCGCGGGGGAGACACCAGCTCCTACAATGAGCAGCTCTTC
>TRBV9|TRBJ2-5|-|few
CASSVGGRTQETQYF
TGTGCCAGCAGCGTAGGAGGGAGAACCCAAGAGACCCAGTACTTC